Listed below are T cell receptor beta chains from one sample, sequenced in a study of blood T cell repertoires in COVID-19. Data came from immunoSEQ multiplex PCR; TCRdb stores just in-frame clones and leaves some out. This sample yields roughly 250,000 clones, of which about 89% are seen a single time; 1.9% belongs to the top ten. Sequenced sample: PBMCs or T cells enriched from blood (not recorded which). These receptors were collected from a woman between 18 and 29 years old who had recovered from COVID-19. CDR3s include the opening cysteine and the closing phenylalanine or tryptophan. A D gene is named only where the DNA matches it firmly. Only some rows state a clone size, as once, few, many or a class for expanded clones.

TRBJ2-7	TRBD2	TRBV4-2	-	TGTGCCAGCAGCCTAGCGGGAGGTATCTACGAGCAGTACTTC	CASSLAGGIYEQYF
TRBJ2-7	-	TRBV28	-	TGTGCCAGCAGTCAAGGACATCCTAGCTCCTACGAGCAGTACTTC	CASSQGHPSSYEQYF
TRBJ2-5	-	TRBV7-2	-	TGTGCCAGCAGCTTAGTTGCGGATCGAGAGACCCAGTACTTC	CASSLVADRETQYF
TRBJ1-3	-	TRBV19	-	TGTGCCAGTAGGTCCCAGGGAGGAAACACCATATATTTT	CASRSQGGNTIYF
TRBJ1-1	-	TRBV20-1	-	TGCAGTGCTAGTGTCAGGGGAAGGGCTTTCTTT	CSASVRGRAFF
TRBJ1-2	-	TRBV3-1/TRBV3-2	-	TGTGCCAGCAGCCAAGCTTTTCGGGCGGAGGGTAGTGGCTACACCTTC	CASSQAFRAEGSGYTF
TRBJ1-1	-	TRBV5-4	-	TGTGCCAGCAGCTATCCAGGGGACATGAACACTGAAGCTTTCTTT	CASSYPGDMNTEAFF
TRBJ2-1	TRBD1	TRBV6-1	-	TGTGCCAGCAGTGATGACAGGGGGTTTGGAAATGAGCAGTTCTTC	CASSDDRGFGNEQFF
TRBJ1-2	-	TRBV18	-	TGTGCCAGCTCACCCCGGGGTTTCTATGGCTACACCTTC	CASSPRGFYGYTF
TRBJ2-5	-	TRBV7-8	-	TGTGCCAGCAGCCCCAGGGGAATAACCCAGTACTTC	CASSPRGITQYF
TRBJ1-6	TRBD1	TRBV7-3	-	TGTGCCAGCAGCTTCGGGACAGGGAGAAATTCACCCCTCCACTTT	CASSFGTGRNSPLHF
TRBJ2-7	TRBD1	TRBV19	once	TGTGCCAGTAGTACGCCTGGACAGGGGACCTACGAGCAGTACTTC	CASSTPGQGTYEQYF
TRBJ1-2	-	TRBV7-2	-	TGTGCCAGCAGCTTTCGCGGTGGCTACACCTTC	CASSFRGGYTF
TRBJ1-4	-	TRBV4-3	-	TGCGCCAGCAGCCAAGAAAGCGGTATTAATGAAAAACTGTTTTTT	CASSQESGINEKLFF
TRBJ2-7	TRBD1	TRBV18	-	TGTGCCAGCTCACCGGGAGCAGGGGGCTTCTACGAGCAGTACTTC	CASSPGAGGFYEQYF
TRBJ1-2	-	TRBV3-1/TRBV3-2	-	TGTGCCAGCAGCCAAGCATCTGGGCAGGCGTTAAATGGCTACACCTTC	CASSQASGQALNGYTF
TRBJ1-5	TRBD1	TRBV5-8	-	TGTGCCAGCAGCTTGTTCGGGTGGGGACAGGTACAATCAGCCCAGCATTTT	CASSLFGWGQVQSAQHF
TRBJ1-6	-	TRBV25-1	once	TGTGCCAGCACGGGGATAAATTCACCCCTCCACTTT	CASTGINSPLHF
TRBJ1-6	-	TRBV15	-	TGTGCCACCGGCTTTGTCGGGGAGTCACCCCTCCACTTT	CATGFVGESPLHF
TRBJ2-5	TRBD2	TRBV7-2	-	TGTGCCAGCAGCCGCGGGAGAGAAGAGACCCAGTACTTC	CASSRGREETQYF
TRBJ1-5	-	TRBV2	once	TGTGCCAGCAGTGACGAGGCGCCTCAGCCCCAGCATTTT	CASSDEAPQPQHF
TRBJ1-2	TRBD1	TRBV2	-	TGTGCCAGCCTCACAGGGGTAGATGGCTACACCTTC	CASLTGVDGYTF
TRBJ1-2	-	TRBV19	-	TGTGCCAGTAGTATCGGACAGCGGGGGCACTATGGCTACACCTTC	CASSIGQRGHYGYTF
TRBJ2-3	-	TRBV11-3	once	TGTGCCAGCAGCTTGGAGGGGGGGACAACAGATACGCAGTATTTT	CASSLEGGTTDTQYF
TRBJ2-1	TRBD2	TRBV4-2	-	TGTGCCAGCAGCCAAGATCAGCGGGGGGTAGATGAGCAGTTCTTC	CASSQDQRGVDEQFF
TRBJ1-1	TRBD1	TRBV5-4	-	TGTGCCAGCAGTGACAGGGCTTGGGCTGAAGCTTTCTTT	CASSDRAWAEAFF
TRBJ2-1	-	TRBV4-3	-	TGCGCCAGCAGCCAGGAGAGCTACAATGAGCAGTTCTTC	CASSQESYNEQFF
TRBJ2-5	-	TRBV5-4	-	TGTGCCAGCAGCTTGGATTTAGGGGCCGAGACCCAGTACTTC	CASSLDLGAETQYF
TRBJ2-5	-	TRBV5-1	-	TGCGCCAGCAGCTTGGCCAGACCGGACATCGGAGAGACCCAGTACTTC	CASSLARPDIGETQYF
TRBJ2-7	-	TRBV28	once	TGTGCCAGCTATTCGCCGGACAGCTACGAGCAGTACTTC	CASYSPDSYEQYF
TRBJ1-6	TRBD1	TRBV5-1	-	TGCGCCAGCAGCTTGGGTGGACAGGCTAATTCACCCCTCCACTTT	CASSLGGQANSPLHF
TRBJ1-2	-	TRBV4-1	-	TGCGCCAGCAGCCAAAGAGGGCAGACCCTAGGCTATGGCTACACCTTC	CASSQRGQTLGYGYTF
TRBJ1-6	-	TRBV28	once	TGTGCCAGCAGTTACGCCCGGGGAACCTATAATTCACCCCTCCACTTT	CASSYARGTYNSPLHF
TRBJ2-3	-	TRBV6-2/TRBV6-3	-	TGTGCCAGCAGATACCCAGGGGATACGCAGTATTTT	CASRYPGDTQYF
TRBJ1-2	TRBD1	TRBV5-5	-	TGTGCCAGCAGCCCGGACAGGTTCAATGGCTACACCTTC	CASSPDRFNGYTF
TRBJ2-7	TRBD2	TRBV5-1	-	TGCGCCAGCAGCTTGCTGGCTAGCGGGAGTCACGAGCAGTACTTC	CASSLLASGSHEQYF
TRBJ2-1	TRBD2	TRBV7-8	few	TGTGCCAGCAGCTTAGGGTCTAGCGGGAGACTTGAGCAGTTCTTC	CASSLGSSGRLEQFF
TRBJ1-5	-	TRBV29-1	-	TGCAGCGTTGGGGGAGGGGGGGAGCCCCAGCATTTT	CSVGGGGEPQHF
TRBJ2-3	-	TRBV27	-	TGTGCCAGCAGTTCGGGGGAGGATACGCAGTATTTT	CASSSGEDTQYF
TRBJ2-2	TRBD1	TRBV2	-	TGTGCCAGCAGTGAAGTGGGGGACAGCACCGGGGAGCTGTTTTTT	CASSEVGDSTGELFF